Listed below are T cell receptor beta chains from one sample, sequenced in a study of cytomegalovirus exposure and HLA in healthy donors. The repertoire was sequenced with immunoSEQ multiplex PCR; TCRdb's copy has only in-frame clones and lacks some. The sample lists about 150,000 clones, 61% occurring once. The sample was PBMCs. Every receptor here comes from a male donor in good health and CMV-seronegative. Each CDR3 is given with its conserved first and last residue. D genes are given only for firm matches. Rows give clone size only sometimes, using once, few, many, or a class for an expanded clone.

V	size	D	J	CDR3	DNA
TRBV9	.	TRBD2	TRBJ2-5	CASSLNGLASETQYF	TGTGCCAGCAGCTTAAATGGACTAGCATCTGAGACCCAGTACTTC
TRBV18	few	TRBD1	TRBJ1-4	CASSSRQGTNEKLFF	TGTGCCAGCTCATCGAGACAGGGAACTAATGAAAAACTGTTTTTT
TRBV29-1	few	TRBD1	TRBJ1-1	CSVDGIDREATEAFF	TGCAGCGTAGACGGAATCGACAGGGAAGCCACTGAAGCTTTCTTT
TRBV27	.	.	TRBJ2-6	CASSRGIGTNVLTF	TGTGCCAGCAGTAGGGGGATCGGGACCAACGTCCTGACTTTC
TRBV4-3	few	.	TRBJ1-5	CASSQDGAGRPNQPQHF	TGCGCCAGCAGCCAAGACGGTGCAGGGCGCCCCAATCAGCCCCAGCATTTT
TRBV2	.	TRBD1	TRBJ2-3	CASSELQGYLTDTQYF	TGTGCCAGCAGTGAATTACAGGGGTATCTCACAGATACGCAGTATTTT
TRBV15	few	TRBD1	TRBJ1-2	CATSRVRRGEMGYTF	TGTGCCACCAGCAGAGTCCGCAGGGGGGAGATGGGCTACACCTTC
TRBV9	.	TRBD1	TRBJ2-7	CASSVAGGEYEQYF	TGTGCCAGCAGCGTAGCAGGGGGCGAATACGAGCAGTACTTC
TRBV7-9	.	TRBD1	TRBJ2-7	CASSSGTGFVANEQYF	TGTGCCAGCTCCTCCGGGACAGGTTTCGTGGCCAACGAGCAGTACTTC
TRBV11-2	.	TRBD1	TRBJ1-1	CASSSPSAGGRAFF	TGTGCCAGCAGCTCCCCCTCGGCAGGGGGGCGAGCTTTCTTT
TRBV6-5	.	TRBD2	TRBJ2-7	CASSSPSSGDSYEQYF	TGTGCCAGCAGTTCCCCCTCAAGCGGGGACTCCTACGAGCAGTACTTC
TRBV29-1	few	TRBD1	TRBJ1-1	CSANRGASTEAFF	TGCAGCGCTAACAGGGGGGCGAGCACTGAAGCTTTCTTT
TRBV20-1	.	.	TRBJ2-7	CSAGGSAEQYF	TGCAGTGCTGGGGGCAGTGCCGAGCAGTACTTC
TRBV4-1	few	TRBD1	TRBJ2-7	CASSQGPRTGDYEQYF	TGCGCCAGCAGCCAAGGTCCTAGGACAGGGGACTACGAGCAGTACTTC
TRBV28	.	.	TRBJ2-1	CASSSMGTGRHNEQFF	TGTGCCAGCAGTTCTATGGGAACAGGGCGGCACAATGAGCAGTTCTTC
TRBV28	.	TRBD1	TRBJ2-7	CASSPGDRGYEQYF	TGTGCCAGCAGTCCCGGGGACAGGGGCTACGAGCAGTACTTC
TRBV6-6	.	.	TRBJ1-4	CASSQRGEREKLFF	TGTGCCAGCAGCCAAAGGGGCGAGAGAGAAAAACTGTTTTTT
TRBV7-8	once	.	TRBJ1-6	CASSTQAGPDSPLHF	TGTGCCAGCAGCACTCAGGCGGGTCCAGATTCACCCCTCCACTTT
TRBV7-2	.	.	TRBJ2-3	CASSFLSGGRADTQYF	TGTGCCAGCAGCTTCCTCTCCGGGGGACGCGCAGATACGCAGTATTTT
TRBV15	.	.	TRBJ1-3	CATSRDPGSGNTIYF	TGTGCCACCAGCAGAGATCCAGGGAGCGGGAACACCATATATTTT
TRBV10-1	.	TRBD1	TRBJ1-1	CASSPRTGANTEAFF	TGCGCCAGCAGCCCGAGGACAGGGGCGAACACTGAAGCTTTCTTT
TRBV5-1	few	.	TRBJ1-1	CASSLLGGKGTEAFF	TGCGCCAGCAGCTTGCTGGGGGGAAAGGGCACTGAAGCTTTCTTT
TRBV4-2	.	TRBD2	TRBJ2-3	CASSGLAGGPGDTQYF	TGTGCCAGCAGCGGACTAGCGGGGGGGCCGGGAGATACGCAGTATTTT
TRBV19	.	.	TRBJ2-5	CASSGRPGTLQETQYF	TGTGCCAGTAGTGGACGCCCCGGGACACTCCAAGAGACCCAGTACTTC
TRBV11-2	.	.	TRBJ1-3	CASSLDLTLGGTIYF	TGTGCCAGCAGCTTAGATTTGACCCTCGGAGGCACCATATATTTT
TRBV9	.	TRBD2	TRBJ2-3	CASSVVLAGGLDTQYF	TGTGCCAGCAGCGTAGTTCTAGCGGGGGGCCTCGATACGCAGTATTTT
TRBV23-1	.	TRBD1	TRBJ2-7	CASSPRGMKGTGQKYEQYF	TGCGCCAGCAGTCCCCGGGGAATGAAGGGAACGGGACAGAAGTACGAGCAGTACTTC
TRBV5-5	few	.	TRBJ1-1	CASSFTGLRLNTEAFF	TGTGCCAGCAGCTTCACAGGGTTGAGATTGAACACTGAAGCTTTCTTT
TRBV28	.	.	TRBJ1-6	CASSLYRSPSSSYNSPLHF	TGTGCCAGCAGTTTATACCGATCACCGTCGAGCTCCTATAATTCACCCCTCCACTTT
TRBV5-1	.	TRBD2	TRBJ2-3	CASSLGGGSDTQYF	TGCGCCAGCAGCTTGGGGGGGGGATCAGATACGCAGTATTTT
TRBV6-5	.	TRBD2	TRBJ2-3	CASSHSGGALDTQYF	TGTGCCAGCAGTCATAGCGGGGGGGCCTTAGATACGCAGTATTTT
TRBV2	.	.	TRBJ2-5	CASSGETQYF	TGTGCCAGCTCCGGAGAGACCCAGTACTTC
TRBV2	once	.	TRBJ1-3	CASRSKGGSGNTIYF	TGTGCCAGCAGGTCGAAGGGAGGCTCTGGAAACACCATATATTTT
TRBV6-5	.	TRBD1	TRBJ2-1	CASSYSGAGGRMQFF	TGTGCCAGCAGTTACTCAGGGGCAGGGGGACGGATGCAGTTCTTC
TRBV29-1	few	TRBD1	TRBJ2-7	CSVPGQGDEQYF	TGCAGCGTCCCGGGACAGGGTGACGAGCAGTACTTC
TRBV9	.	TRBD2	TRBJ2-7	CASSSRTSGGDEQYF	TGTGCCAGCAGCTCTCGGACTAGCGGGGGCGACGAGCAGTACTTC
TRBV28	.	.	TRBJ2-7	CASSQQGHMQYF	TGTGCCAGCAGCCAACAGGGTCATATGCAGTACTTC
TRBV6-5	.	.	TRBJ1-2	CASSSAGSGYTF	TGTGCCAGCAGCTCAGCGGGGTCTGGCTACACCTTC
TRBV6-6	.	TRBD2	TRBJ2-2	CASRPPSGGTTGELFF	TGTGCCAGCAGACCCCCCAGCGGGGGTACCACCGGGGAGCTGTTTTTT
TRBV7-9	.	.	TRBJ2-3	CGGGTDTQYF	TGTGGGGGGGGCACAGATACGCAGTATTTT
TRBV5-1	few	TRBD1	TRBJ2-2	CASSWTGGRTGELFF	TGCGCCAGCAGCTGGACAGGGGGCAGGACCGGGGAGCTGTTTTTT
TRBV5-1	.	.	TRBJ2-5	CASSGGTLASETQYF	TGCGCCAGCAGCGGAGGGACACTAGCGTCGGAGACCCAGTACTTC
TRBV2	.	TRBD2	TRBJ2-7	CASTRTLLGGGSYEQYF	TGTGCCAGCACCCGGACTCTTCTAGGCGGGGGCTCCTACGAGCAGTACTTC